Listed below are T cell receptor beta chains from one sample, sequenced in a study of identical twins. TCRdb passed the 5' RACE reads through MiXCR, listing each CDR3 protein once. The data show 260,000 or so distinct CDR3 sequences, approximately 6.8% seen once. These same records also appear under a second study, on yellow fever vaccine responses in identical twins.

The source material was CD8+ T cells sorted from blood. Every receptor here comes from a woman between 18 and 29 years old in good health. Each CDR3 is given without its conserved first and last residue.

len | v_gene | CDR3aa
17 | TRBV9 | ASAPQGPGFTSGANVLT
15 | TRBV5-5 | ASSPKSVISSYNEQF
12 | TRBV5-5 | ASSSWEVGNEQF
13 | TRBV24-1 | ATSANEAENSPLH
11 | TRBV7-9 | ASSGQLGVENT
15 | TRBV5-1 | ASSGIGTSSGQETQY
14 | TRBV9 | ASSADRNATNEKLF
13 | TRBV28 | ASSPGHSSNQPQH
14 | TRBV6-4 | ASSDRGSPFNYGYT
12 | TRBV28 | ASRALASQETQY
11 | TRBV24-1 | ATSAPDSYEQY
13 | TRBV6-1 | ASSTRDRELHEQF
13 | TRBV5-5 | ASSLEAGTDYGYT
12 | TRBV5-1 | ASSLTEKTYEQY
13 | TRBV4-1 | ASSQVDRANYEQY
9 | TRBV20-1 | SARLVGELF